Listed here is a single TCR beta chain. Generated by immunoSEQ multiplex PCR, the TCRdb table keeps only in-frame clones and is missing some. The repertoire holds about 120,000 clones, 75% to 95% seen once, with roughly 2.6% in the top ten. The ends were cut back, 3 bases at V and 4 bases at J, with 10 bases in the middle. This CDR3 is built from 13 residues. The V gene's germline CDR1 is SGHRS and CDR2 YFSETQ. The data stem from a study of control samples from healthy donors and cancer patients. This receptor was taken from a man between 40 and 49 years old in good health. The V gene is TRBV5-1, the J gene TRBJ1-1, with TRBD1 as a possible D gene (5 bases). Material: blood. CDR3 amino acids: CASSYEGITEAFF. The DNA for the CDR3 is TGCGCCAGCAGCTATGAGGGGATCACTGAAGCTTTCTTT. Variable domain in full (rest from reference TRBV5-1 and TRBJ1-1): KAGVTQTPRYLIKTRGQQVTLSCSPISGHRSVSWYQQTPGQGLQFLFEYFSETQRNKGNFPGRFSGRQFSNSRSEMNVSTLELGDSALYLCASSYEGITEAFFGQGTRLTVV.